This passage covers 3 T cell receptor beta chains from one sample sequenced in a study of CD8 T cells in ankylosing spondylitis. Study results and limitations: A TCR beta motif of roughly 8 highly homologous variants appeared characteristic of ankylosing spondylitis blood.

For these TCRs, the target antigens are not known. Each CDR3 protein gets one entry after TCRdb re-called the 5' RACE reads with MiXCR. The sample shows 500,000 or so distinct CDR3 sequences, about 5.2% of them seen only once. The source material was blood, either unsorted or a sorted T cell fraction (not recorded which). All receptors come from a male donor with ankylosing spondylitis.

Ten or more counts support this clonotype. J is TRBJ1-4 and V is TRBV25-1; no clear D gene. This CDR3 comprises 16 residues. Trimming removed 1 base at V and 0 bases at J, with 9 bases between. Germline-derived CDR1 and CDR2 are MGHDK and SYGVNS. The CDR3 DNA is TGTGCCAGCAGTGAATGGACGGACCCAACTAATGAAAAACTGTTTTTT. It specifies CASSEWTDPTNEKLFF.

This clonotype has at least ten counts. J is TRBJ1-1 and V is TRBV11-3; D ambiguous. The CDR3 is 16 residues long. The V end was cut by 2 bases, the J end by 0 bases, with 13 bases between. CDR1 is SGHNT, CDR2 YENEEA, per germline. The CDR3 sequence is CASSLPPPRMNTEAFF. CDR3 sequence (DNA): TGTGCCAGCAGCTTACCCCCCCCACGGATGAACACTGAAGCTTTCTTT.

At least ten counts were recorded for this clonotype. The chain uses TRBV27 and TRBJ2-7, with D tentatively TRBD2 (5 bases). Germline CDR1 reads MNHEY; CDR2 reads SMNVEV (reference sequence). This CDR3 region has 15 residues. V lost 0 bases to trimming and J lost 5 bases, with 14 bases between them. For the CDR3, the DNA is TGTGCCAGCAGTTTATCGGCCGGGGAATATAACGAGCAGTACTTC. Amino acids: CASSLSAGEYNEQYF.